The T cell receptor (beta chain) described here comes from a study of cytomegalovirus exposure and HLA in healthy donors. Study as a whole: As an earlier analysis found, around 190 million T cells yielded fewer than 130 million unique TCR beta sequences. Counted in an early data release were tens of millions of unique TCRs from HLA-typed donors. Findings of the study overall: High specificity and sensitivity for cytomegalovirus status were reported for the classifier.

In its sample, this clone was seen a few times. Its antigen remains unidentified. The PCR contained 60 Vbeta and 13 Jbeta primers. Assay: immunoSEQ multiplex PCR; the TCRdb copy retains only in-frame clones and omits some. Here the sample spans around 60,000 clones, 75% to 85% being singletons. This CDR3 has 16 amino acids. Germline values: CDR1 SGHDT, CDR2 YYEEEE. Trimming removed 0 bases from V and 0 bases from J, with 10 bases in between. The source is a male donor in good health and CMV-seronegative. Specimen: PBMCs. V gene TRBV5-6 combines with J gene TRBJ2-1; tentatively, D is TRBD1 (6 bases). The CDR3 spells CASSLGQGFSYNEQFF. The CDR3 coding sequence is TGTGCCAGCAGCTTGGGGCAGGGGTTCTCCTACAATGAGCAGTTCTTC.